This T cell receptor (beta chain) was identified in a study of molecular identifiers for immune sequencing clone quantification. V trimming: 5 bases; J trimming: 6 bases; junction bases outside the gene matches: 19. Germline assignment: CDR1 MNHNS and CDR2 SASEGT. This CDR3 region has 19 residues. Sorting defined naive CD8 T cells as CD8+CD4-CCR7+CD45RA+. As concerns this clonotype: The antigen is not known.

TCRdb used MiXCR to reprocess the PCR reads, holding one entry per CDR3 protein. Of some 680,000 distinct CDR3 sequences listed, about 25% are singletons. Study observations and caveats: Clone sizes that are highly expanded could be underestimated when identical TCR molecules share a barcode.

The sequencing sample was made of naive CD8+ T cells from blood, with Jurkat cell RNA spiked in. Subset in this sample: FACS-sorted CD8+CD4-CCR7+CD45RA+ naive T cells. The receptor was derived from a human donor in good health. Some libraries in this study had Jurkat cell RNA spiked in. The chain links TRBV6-1 to TRBJ2-2; 9 positions match TRBD1. The CDR3 nucleotides read TGTGCCAGCAGTCTTCTTCTCGGGACAGGGAGTGCGTTCCCCGGGGAGCTGTTTTTT. It yields the protein CASSLLLGTGSAFPGELFF.